This TCR beta chain is from a study of T cells in Graves' hyperthyroidism and ophthalmopathy (dated by TCRdb to the late 2010s). For context, the study as a whole: A discovery cohort of about 95 patients, 43 with Graves' ophthalmopathy and more than 55 with stable Graves' hyperthyroidism, was used to find distinguishing TCR V-J signatures. For training and testing, the roughly 93 patients in the discovery cohort were randomly divided in a 7:3 ratio. An independent validation cohort of fewer than 20 hyperthyroidism patients and more than 15 patients who later progressed to ophthalmopathy tested prospective prediction of ophthalmopathy. After sampling, hyperthyroidism patients received methimazole starting at 30 mg daily, and ophthalmopathy patients received high-dose intravenous methylprednisolone. The study also compared thyroid tissue and blood T-cell repertoires from about six Graves' hyperthyroidism patients. According to the paper, TCR Vbeta CDR3 sequencing was carried out on approximately 140 peripheral blood samples, which came from approximately 41 ophthalmopathy, about 75 hyperthyroidism and roughly 17 progressor patients.

The TCR beta CDR3 regions were amplified from RNA transcripts. The TCR CDR3 was subjected to a first round of RT-PCR using the HTBI primer set and the Qiagen OneStep RT-PCR kit. Libraries were constructed in a second round of multiplex PCR, after which size selection and purification were performed. Sequencing of the libraries was done on an Illumina HiSeq2000 using paired-end 100 bp reads. As for the original processing: SOAPnuke was used to process the raw data, with reads discarded if the reads contained adapters or uncalled bases, had a mean Phred below 15, or lacked an exact constant-primer or identifier match. High-quality paired reads were merged using COPE v1.2.5, and each unique nucleotide sequence was defined as a clonotype. MiTCR v1.1 was used to align the clonotypes against IMGT TRBV, TRBD and TRBJ reference segments. Analysis was restricted to V-J combinations with a frequency above 0.0001, which covered roughly 99% of repertoires. A TCS score was defined as the ratio of F50 (clonal expansion) to E x V (chaos), with BLOSUM62-based TCRdist applied between CDR3 peptides within each V-J. Welch's t-statistics and random forest reduced fewer than 600 V-J features to roughly 13, which were used in a naive Bayes classifier (R e1071). The Morisita-Horn index was used to measure how similar the thyroid and blood repertoires were. The public reads were quality trimmed at Q25 with fastp and then assembled into clones with MiXCR by TCRdb, keeping productive beta chains. Every entry covers one CDR3 protein and lists the most common genes and DNA from its rows. TCRdb's processing, not the authors' own work, is the source of the V and J calls. This sample comprises about 570,000 distinct CDR3 sequences, under 60% of them detected only once. The ten largest clones take up roughly 19% of the sample.

Patients with uncontrolled infections, other autoimmune diseases, pregnancy or lactation were excluded. Diagnoses were based on clinical symptoms, serum thyroxine and TRAb, thyroid ultrasound and orbital computed tomography. Total RNA was extracted with Trizol reagent, and quality was checked on an Agilent 2100 Bioanalyzer. Broader findings and caveats from the paper: No statistical method was used to set the sample size in advance, and investigators knew the group allocation. Most expanded thyroid clonotypes (frequency above 0.001) were also detected in blood, suggesting blood repertoires may reflect thyroid immune responses. During validation, the model predicted progression to ophthalmopathy a median of roughly 7.1 months ahead of onset, with approximately 70% sensitivity and roughly 72% specificity. Ophthalmopathy was separated from stable hyperthyroidism by a 13 V-J signature model, with roughly 88% sensitivity and about 81% specificity obtained in cross-validation and 80%/75% obtained in testing.

The germline V gene (reference sequence) sets CDR1 to SEHNR and CDR2 to FQNEAQ. The CDR3 has 15 amino acids, counting the end cysteine and phenylalanine. The retained sequence is limited to the CDR3, 45 bases, with the frame set at the first base. As for this clonotype: It has no known antigen specificity. The junction and the germline gene differ at one end; a read error may be behind it.

The receptor was derived from an adult woman with Graves' disease, either hyperthyroidism or ophthalmopathy (not recorded which). The sequenced material came from peripheral blood or thyroid tissue (not recorded which). Rearrangement joined TRBV7-9 to TRBJ2-7; 7 bases in the middle match TRBD1. The sequenced DNA: TGCGCCAGCAGCCAGGGGGAATTAGCCACCTACGAGCAGTACTTC. It codes for CASSQGELATYEQYF. Where the CDR3 stops, the reference TRBV7-9 and TRBJ2-7 genes take over; the full variable domain is DTGVSQNPRHKITKRGQNVTFRCDPISEHNRLYWYRQTLGQGPEFLTYFQNEAQLEKSRLLSDRFSAERPKGSFSTLEIQRTEQGDSAMYLCASSQGELATYEQYFGPGTRLTVT.